The clone carrying this TCR beta chain was observed a few times. Its antigen remains unidentified. Time point meaning: persistent/refractory GD, antithyroid drugs over 5 years with positive TRAb. From PBMCs, RNA was extracted and then used to make the TCR library. In building TCR beta libraries, iRepertoire HTBI primers were used together with Arm-PCR of CDR3 regions. MiXCR, run by TCRdb on the multiplex PCR reads, gives a single entry per CDR3 protein. The data hold fewer than 400,000 distinct CDR3 sequences, with about 19% observed a single time. The CDR3 has 14 amino acids. CDR1 and CDR2 from the germline V gene are PRHDT and FYEKMQ (reference sequence). Trimming pared 0 bases from V and 4 bases from J, leaving 9 bases between. This entry belongs to a study of regulatory T cells in long-lasting Graves disease. Whole-study context: Those with persistent Graves' disease had received antithyroid drugs for over 5 years with positive TSH receptor antibodies. Findings and caveats of the study: Persistent disease preferred TRBV28, TRBJ1-2 and TRBJ2-5. Fewer public clonotypes were shared by new patients (roughly 970) than by persistent patients (around 2,900). Peripheral blood, not thyroid tissue, was the sole material studied.

The gene calls are TRBV13 and TRBJ1-1, with D unclear. The clonotype originates from a female donor with Graves disease. The starting material was peripheral blood mononuclear cells (PBMCs), obtained when the disease was refractory, from a patient treated with antithyroid drugs. The chain's CDR3 is CASSLGKGSTEAFF. As DNA, the CDR3 is TGTGCCAGCAGCTTAGGAAAAGGGAGCACTGAAGCTTTCTTT.